The clone carrying this TCR beta chain was detected a few times. The data were obtained in a study of cytomegalovirus exposure and HLA in healthy donors. Regarding donors, all were healthy bone marrow donors. This CDR3 region has 16 residues. In germline, CDR1 is SGHTA, CDR2 FQGNSA. The PCR ran on 60 Vbeta and 13 Jbeta primers. Generated by immunoSEQ multiplex PCR, the TCRdb table keeps only in-frame clones and is missing some. Counted here are 140,000 or so clones, around two thirds occurring once; the ten biggest clones make up approximately 1.7%. The TCR originated in a male donor in good health and CMV-seronegative. This sequence joins TRBV7-2 and TRBJ2-5, with a tentative D call TRBD2 (7 bases). The end of the DNA is better explained by TRBJ2-7, so the J call may be wrong. Sequenced input: PBMCs. The chain's CDR3 is CASSLGGGGGAYEQYF. CDR3 DNA sequence: TGTGCCAGCAGCTTAGGCGGGGGAGGGGGAGCCTACGAGCAGTACTTC.